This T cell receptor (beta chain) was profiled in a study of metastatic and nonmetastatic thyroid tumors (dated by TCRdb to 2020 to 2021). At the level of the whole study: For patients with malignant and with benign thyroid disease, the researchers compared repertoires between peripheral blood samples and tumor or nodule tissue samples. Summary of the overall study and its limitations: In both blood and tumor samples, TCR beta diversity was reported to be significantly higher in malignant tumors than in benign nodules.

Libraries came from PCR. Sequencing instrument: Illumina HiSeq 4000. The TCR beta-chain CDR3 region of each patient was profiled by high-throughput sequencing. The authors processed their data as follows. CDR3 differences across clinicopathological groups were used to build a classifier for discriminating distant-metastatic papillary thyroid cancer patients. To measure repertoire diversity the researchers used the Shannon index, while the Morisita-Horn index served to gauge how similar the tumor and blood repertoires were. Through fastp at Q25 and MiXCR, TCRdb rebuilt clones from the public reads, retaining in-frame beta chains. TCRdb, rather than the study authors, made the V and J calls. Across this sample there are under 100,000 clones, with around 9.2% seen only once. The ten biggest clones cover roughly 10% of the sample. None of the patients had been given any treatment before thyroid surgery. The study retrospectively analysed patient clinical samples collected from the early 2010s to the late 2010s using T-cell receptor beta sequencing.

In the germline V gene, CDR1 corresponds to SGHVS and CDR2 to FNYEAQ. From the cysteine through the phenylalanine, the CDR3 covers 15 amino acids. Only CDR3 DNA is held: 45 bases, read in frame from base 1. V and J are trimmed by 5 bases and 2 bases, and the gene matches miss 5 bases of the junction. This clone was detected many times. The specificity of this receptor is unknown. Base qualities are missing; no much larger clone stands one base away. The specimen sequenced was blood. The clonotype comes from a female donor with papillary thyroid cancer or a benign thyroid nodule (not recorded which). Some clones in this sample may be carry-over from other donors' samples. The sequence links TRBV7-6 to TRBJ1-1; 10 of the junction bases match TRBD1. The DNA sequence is TGTGCCAGCAGCCCCCGGACAGGGGGAAACACTGAAGCTTTCTTT. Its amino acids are CASSPRTGGNTEAFF.